The clone carrying this TCR beta chain appeared a single time. PCR primers comprised 60 Vbeta and 13 Jbeta primers. This table comes from immunoSEQ multiplex PCR, and its TCRdb copy is limited to in-frame clones, with some not included. The sample lists fewer than 200,000 clones; about 78% were seen once. The sample comes from a study of cytomegalovirus exposure and HLA in healthy donors. Specimen: PBMCs. The TCR sequence derives from a man in his forties or fifties in good health and CMV-seronegative.

The CDR3 nucleotides read TGTGCCAGCAGTGATAGGACAGGGTTTAATTCACCCCTCCACTTT. Its translation is CASSDRTGFNSPLHF. V gene TRBV6-1 combines with J gene TRBJ1-6; the match to TRBD1 covers 8 bases. Trimming at V came to 3 bases and at J to 6 bases, leaving 4 bases not matched to a gene. This CDR3 region has 15 residues. Looked up from germline, CDR1 is MNHNS and CDR2 is SASEGT.